These 28 T cell receptor beta chains were sequenced from one sample in a study of regulatory T cells in long-lasting Graves disease. As for time point: newly diagnosed GD, antithyroid drugs for less than 3 months. PBMC RNA was the source of the TCR library. Arm-PCR with iRepertoire HTBI primers amplified the CDR3 regions for these TCR beta libraries. TCRdb re-called the multiplex PCR reads with MiXCR, one entry per CDR3 protein. Among approximately 540,000 distinct CDR3 sequences listed, more than 10% were seen once. These same records also appear under a second study, on T cells in Graves' hyperthyroidism and ophthalmopathy.

The sample here was peripheral blood mononuclear cells (PBMCs), taken at new diagnosis, from a patient treated with antithyroid drugs. The origin of the receptors is a woman aged 30 to 39 with Graves disease.

The rearrangement uses TRBV28 and TRBJ1-4, with TRBD1 as a possible D gene (5 bases). The V end lost 5 bases, the J end lost 6 bases, and 19 bases lay between the germline ends. Germline V gene sequence: CDR1 MDHEN, CDR2 SYDVKM. The CDR3 sequence is 16 residues long. The CDR3 DNA follows: TGTGCCAGCAGTCTTCTTTCGACAGAAACCTATGAAAAACTGTTTTTT. Its protein is CASSLLSTETYEKLFF.

This clonotype was recorded many times. This rearrangement joins TRBV28 to TRBJ2-5; TRBD1 or TRBD2 may be the D gene (5 bases each). This CDR3 region has 14 residues. V lost 6 bases and J 1 base, leaving 12 bases between the germline ends. Germline V gene data show CDR1 as MDHEN and CDR2 as SYDVKM. CDR3 loop: CASSPWGSQETQYF. Here the CDR3 DNA reads TGTGCCAGCAGCCCGTGGGGGAGCCAAGAGACCCAGTACTTC.

This clonotype came up many times. The chain carries TRBV28 and TRBJ2-7, with 10 bases fitting TRBD2. CDR3 length equals 15 residues. J gave up 2 bases and V 4 bases, and 5 bases lay outside the gene matches. Looked up from germline, CDR1 is MDHEN and CDR2 is SYDVKM. The CDR3 sequence is CASSWGLAGAYEQYF. The CDR3 DNA follows: TGTGCCAGCAGTTGGGGTCTAGCGGGGGCCTACGAGCAGTACTTC.

This clonotype has at least ten counts. The chain is built from TRBV28 and TRBJ2-3; D gene uncertain. The CDR3 sequence is 14 residues long. V was pared by 5 bases and J by 1 base, with 10 bases between. Germline values: CDR1 MDHEN, CDR2 SYDVKM. The chain's CDR3 is CASSRDLRTDTQYF. The CDR3 DNA reads as TGTGCCAGCAGTAGAGATCTTCGCACAGATACGCAGTATTTT.

The chain joins TRBV5-4 to TRBJ2-1; TRBD2 aligns across 9 bases. The trim removed 1 base at V and 10 bases at J, leaving 9 bases unmatched. From germline, CDR1 is SGHNT and CDR2 YYREEE (reference sequence). CDR3 length equals 15 residues. Here the CDR3 DNA reads TGTGCCAGCAGCTTGTCTGCTAGCGGGATAGGCGAGCAGTTCTTC. Translating it yields CASSLSASGIGEQFF.

This clonotype was found many times. The chain combines TRBV12-3 or TRBV12-4 with TRBJ2-5, with 14 bases fitting TRBD2. The CDR3 is 19 residues long. The trim removed 2 bases at V and 5 bases at J, leaving 13 bases unmatched. CDR3 bases: TGTGCCAGCAGTTTAACTACCGGGACTAGCGGGAGCATTAGGGAGACCCAGTACTTC. It is translated as CASSLTTGTSGSIRETQYF.

The sample holds many counts of this clonotype. V and J are TRBV6-1 and TRBJ1-1; D remains unclear. The CDR3 extends over 15 amino acids. Looked up from germline, CDR1 is MNHNS and CDR2 is SASEGT. Trimming removed 4 bases at V and 0 bases at J, with 12 bases between. The CDR3 nucleotides are TGTGCCAGCAGTGTCGCGGCCGACATGAACACTGAAGCTTTCTTT. This encodes CASSVAADMNTEAFF.

The gene calls are TRBV27 and TRBJ1-2; 9 bases align to TRBD1. The CDR3 runs to 17 residues. V lost 4 bases, J lost 1 base, and 10 bases stayed unmatched. Germline CDR1 MNHEY, CDR2 SMNVEV (reference sequence). Written as DNA, the CDR3 is TGTGCCAGCAGTTCCTGGGACAGGGCCTTTATTAACTATGGCTACACCTTC. Protein product: CASSSWDRAFINYGYTF.

This clonotype was recorded many times. The rearrangement uses TRBV2 and TRBJ2-3, with 8 nucleotides matching TRBD1. The germline V gene encodes CDR1 SNHLY and CDR2 FYNNEI. The CDR3 runs to 17 residues. The ends lost 2 bases at V and 4 bases at J; junction bases unmatched: 11. CDR3 in amino acids: CASSEWGQGAFADTQYF. Here the CDR3 DNA reads TGTGCCAGCAGTGAATGGGGGCAGGGGGCATTCGCAGATACGCAGTATTTT.

The V gene is TRBV6-1, the J gene TRBJ2-1; 8 nucleotides align to TRBD1. CDR1 and CDR2 from the germline V gene are MNHNS and SASEGT. The trim removed 5 bases at V and 9 bases at J, leaving 6 bases unmatched. The CDR3 contains 13 residues. DNA of the CDR3: TGTGCCAGCAGTACCAGGGGGCAGGTTGAGCAGTTCTTC. Translation gives CASSTRGQVEQFF.

The gene calls are TRBV2 and TRBJ1-4; D remains ambiguous. Trimming took 2 bases from V and 8 from J, leaving 12 bases between them. This CDR3 contains 14 residues. The germline V gene has CDR1 SNHLY and CDR2 FYNNEI. This CDR3 is CASSEYEGNEKLFF. CDR3 coding DNA: TGTGCCAGCAGTGAATACGAGGGAAACGAAAAACTGTTTTTT.

This clonotype was found many times. The rearrangement links TRBV11-2 to TRBJ2-7; TRBD1 agrees at 7 bases. CDR3 length: 16 residues. The ends lost 6 bases at V and 2 bases at J; junction bases unmatched: 13. Germline lookup yields CDR1 SGHAT and CDR2 FQNNGV. The CDR3 bases are TGTGCCAGCAGTGGATCCGGGACAGCGATGCCCTACGAGCAGTACTTC. Encoded protein: CASSGSGTAMPYEQYF.

The table lists this clonotype with a count of one. This may be a read error, as it is one base from a much larger clone. V is TRBV29-1 and J is TRBJ1-2, with 8 bases fitting TRBD1. Looked up from germline, CDR1 is SQVTM and CDR2 is ANQGSEA. This CDR3 is 13 amino acids long. This chain's CDR3 is CSVLDRANHGYTF. CDR3 nucleotides: TGCAGCGTTCTGGACAGGGCTAACCATGGCTACACCTTC.

This clonotype was seen at least ten times. The J gene is TRBJ1-2, the V gene TRBV20-1; 9 bases are a match to TRBD1. The CDR3 is 16 amino acids. Per germline, CDR1 DFQATT and CDR2 SNEGSKA (reference sequence). With V trimmed by 5 bases and J by 4 bases, 14 bases remained unmatched. The CDR3 sequence is CSAVHRDREGGYGYTF. The DNA of the CDR3 is TGCAGTGCTGTTCACCGGGACAGGGAAGGCGGCTATGGCTACACCTTC.

This clonotype was found many times. This sequence joins TRBV28 and TRBJ1-6; the D is unclear. This CDR3 is built from 16 residues. Germline CDR1 reads MDHEN; CDR2 reads SYDVKM. With 0 bases removed from V and 6 bases from J, the gap between germline ends came to 12 bases. CDR3 nucleotides: TGTGCCAGCAGTTTATGGGTGGCAGCTACTAATTCACCCCTCCACTTT. Protein sequence: CASSLWVAATNSPLHF.

This clonotype was picked up many times. The rearrangement joins TRBV4-1 to TRBJ2-3, with 7 bases matching TRBD1. Trimming removed 2 bases from V and 2 bases from J; junction bases left unmatched: 7. Germline CDR1 reads MGHRA; CDR2 reads YSYEKL. The CDR3 length is 16 residues. CDR3: CASSQSGGSSTDTQYF. The CDR3, as DNA: TGCGCCAGCAGCCAATCAGGGGGATCATCCACAGATACGCAGTATTTT.

The chain uses TRBV3-1 and TRBJ2-1; 11 bases agree with TRBD2. The trim removed 0 bases at V and 1 base at J, leaving 5 bases unmatched. CDR1 and CDR2 (germline): LGHDT, YNNKEL (reference sequence). There are 18 residues in the CDR3. This CDR3 is CASSQDRTSGSSYNEQFF. The CDR3 DNA reads as TGTGCCAGCAGCCAAGATAGGACTAGCGGGTCATCCTACAATGAGCAGTTCTTC.

Ten or more counts support this clonotype. The chain joins TRBV2 to TRBJ1-4; no clear D. Trimming cost V 2 bases and J 5 bases, with 9 bases left between them. The germline gives CDR1 SNHLY, CDR2 FYNNEI. CDR3 length: 14 amino acids. The CDR3 here is CASSEQAMNEKLFF. Here the CDR3 DNA reads TGTGCCAGCAGTGAACAGGCGATGAATGAAAAACTGTTTTTT.

The chain recombines TRBV19 with TRBJ1-2; no definite D call. This CDR3 is built from 14 residues. Trimming removed 3 bases at V and 8 bases at J, with 16 bases between. Germline CDR1 LNHDA, CDR2 SQIVND (reference sequence). CDR3 protein: CASSILPVGVGYTF. CDR3 sequence (DNA): TGTGCCAGTAGTATCCTTCCAGTTGGGGTAGGCTACACCTTC.

This clonotype showed up many times. This chain joins TRBV7-2 and TRBJ1-6; TRBD1 matches 9 bases. From germline, CDR1 is SGHTA and CDR2 FQGNSA. The CDR3 covers 17 residues. V shed 1 base, J shed 1 base, and the junction held 2 bases outside the gene matches. CDR3 in DNA: TGTGCCAGCAGCTTAGAGGGACAGGGATCCTATAATTCACCCCTCCACTTT. Amino acid sequence: CASSLEGQGSYNSPLHF.

The rearrangement links TRBV10-3 to TRBJ1-5; D remains ambiguous. The CDR3 loop spans 12 amino acids. Trimming took off 2 bases at V and 11 bases at J, with 10 bases between the two ends. Germline CDR1 is ENHRY and CDR2 is SYGVKD. The CDR3 reads CAISEPARTQHF. CDR3 in DNA: TGTGCCATCAGTGAGCCGGCCAGGACCCAGCATTTT.

The chain links TRBV7-8 to TRBJ2-1; 7 bases fit TRBD2. J lost 9 bases, V lost 4 bases, and 0 bases had no gene match. Germline-derived CDR1 and CDR2 are SGHVS and FQNEAQ. This CDR3 has 11 residues. The CDR3 sequence: CASSWEGEQFF. The CDR3 DNA sequence: TGTGCCAGCAGCTGGGAGGGTGAGCAGTTCTTC.

This clonotype was counted ten times or more. The chain employs TRBV20-1 and TRBJ1-2; D call uncertain. Germline V gene sequence: CDR1 DFQATT, CDR2 SNEGSKA (reference sequence). The ends were cut back, 0 bases at V and 1 base at J, with 9 bases in the middle. The CDR3 covers 14 residues. This CDR3 reads CSARDWAFNYGYTF. Here the CDR3 DNA reads TGCAGTGCTAGAGATTGGGCTTTTAACTATGGCTACACCTTC.

This clonotype was detected ten times or more. The rearrangement links TRBV7-2 to TRBJ2-1; 8 bases fit TRBD2. V gave up 1 base and J gave up 2 bases; unmatched junction bases: 4. CDR3 length: 16 residues. Per the germline V gene, CDR1 is SGHTA and CDR2 is FQGNSA. Here the CDR3 reads CASSLEKGLAYNEQFF. The CDR3 coding sequence is TGTGCCAGCAGCTTAGAAAAGGGACTAGCCTACAATGAGCAGTTCTTC.

In its sample, this clonotype was seen many times. V usage is TRBV11-3 and J usage is TRBJ1-1, with a possible D match to TRBD1 (5 bases). Trimming pared 4 bases from V and 8 bases from J, leaving 17 bases between. There are 14 residues in the CDR3. The V gene's germline CDR1 is SGHNT and CDR2 YENEEA. CDR3 region: CASSSGDVLWEAFF. The DNA for the CDR3 is TGTGCCAGCAGCTCGGGGGACGTTCTATGGGAAGCTTTCTTT.

There are a few counts of this clonotype. The chain combines TRBV5-1 with TRBJ2-7, with unresolved D. The germline V gene has CDR1 SGHRS and CDR2 YFSETQ. The V end lost 0 bases, the J end lost 5 bases, and 9 bases lay between the germline ends. This CDR3 comprises 13 residues. CDR3 sequence reads: CASSLEGWDEQYF. The CDR3, as DNA: TGCGCCAGCAGCTTGGAAGGTTGGGACGAGCAGTACTTC.

The DNA of the CDR3 is TGCGCCAGCAGCCCAGATACCTACACCGGGGAGCTGTTTTTT. Its protein product is CASSPDTYTGELFF. The chain links TRBV5-1 to TRBJ2-2; D gene ambiguous. The CDR3 runs 14 residues. The germline V and J ends were trimmed by 4 bases and 3 bases, with 10 bases remaining between them. The germline V gene has CDR1 SGHRS and CDR2 YFSETQ.

In this sample, this clonotype turned up many times. V is TRBV18 and J is TRBJ2-7; 8 nucleotides align to TRBD2. Losses at the gene ends were 3 bases for V and 2 bases for J; bases not matched to a gene: 6. This CDR3 is built from 15 residues. Looked up from germline, CDR1 is KGHSH and CDR2 is LQKENI. CDR3 in amino acids: CASSPTGTRPYEQYF. The CDR3 nucleotides read TGTGCCAGCTCACCTACCGGGACTAGGCCCTACGAGCAGTACTTC.